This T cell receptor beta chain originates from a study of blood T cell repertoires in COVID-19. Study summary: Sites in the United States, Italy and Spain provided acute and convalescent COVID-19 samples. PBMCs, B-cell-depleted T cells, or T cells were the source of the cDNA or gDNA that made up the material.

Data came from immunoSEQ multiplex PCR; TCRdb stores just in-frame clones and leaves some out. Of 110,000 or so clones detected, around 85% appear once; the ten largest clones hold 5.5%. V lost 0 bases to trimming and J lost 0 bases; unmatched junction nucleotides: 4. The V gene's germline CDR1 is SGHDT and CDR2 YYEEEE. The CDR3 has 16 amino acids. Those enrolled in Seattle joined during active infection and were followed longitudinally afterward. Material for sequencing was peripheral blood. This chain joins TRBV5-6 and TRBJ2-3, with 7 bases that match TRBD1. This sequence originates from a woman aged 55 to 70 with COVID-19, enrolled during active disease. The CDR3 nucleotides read TGTGCCAGCAGCTTGGTCGGGACAGATAGCACAGATACGCAGTATTTT. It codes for CASSLVGTDSTDTQYF.